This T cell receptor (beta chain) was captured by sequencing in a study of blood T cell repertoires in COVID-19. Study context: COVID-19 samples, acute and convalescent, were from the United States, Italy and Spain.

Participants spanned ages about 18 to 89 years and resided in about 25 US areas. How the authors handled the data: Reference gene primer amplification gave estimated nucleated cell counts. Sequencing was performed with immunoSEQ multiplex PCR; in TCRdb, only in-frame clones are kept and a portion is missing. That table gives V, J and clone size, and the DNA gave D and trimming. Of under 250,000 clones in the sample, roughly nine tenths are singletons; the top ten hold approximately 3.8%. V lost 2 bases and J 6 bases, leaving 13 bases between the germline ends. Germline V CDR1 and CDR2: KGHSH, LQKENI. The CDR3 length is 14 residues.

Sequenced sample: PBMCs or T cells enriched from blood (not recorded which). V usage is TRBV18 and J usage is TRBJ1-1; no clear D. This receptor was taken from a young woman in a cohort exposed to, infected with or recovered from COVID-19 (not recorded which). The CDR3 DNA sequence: TGTGCCAGCTCACCAGAAGGGAGGGAATCTGAAGCTTTCTTT. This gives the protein CASSPEGRESEAFF.